The sample holds a few counts of the clone carrying this T cell receptor (beta chain). The antigen remains unidentified. TCRdb called the 5' RACE reads again in MiXCR, with one record for every CDR3 protein. This table has approximately 300,000 distinct CDR3 sequences, 7.5% to 9% appearing once. Germline V CDR1 and CDR2: SGHAT, FQDESV (reference sequence). There are 18 residues in the CDR3. V trimming: 0 bases; J trimming: 5 bases; junction bases outside the gene matches: 13. The source of the sample is a study of T cells after yellow fever vaccination. Study findings and constraints: Weaker, the secondary response had a peak occurring faster, on day 5 versus 15. Boosting was followed by the reappearance of most primary-vaccination clones (just under 97% CD4, about 90% CD8).

Sample: PBMCs, taken on the day of the first yellow fever vaccination. The sequence derives from a man aged 18 to 29 who received the YFV17D yellow fever vaccine. V is TRBV11-1 and J is TRBJ2-3, with 8 nucleotides matching TRBD2. CDR3 region: CASSLAALAGPTGDTQYF. In DNA, the CDR3 is TGTGCCAGCAGCTTAGCGGCATTAGCGGGGCCCACTGGAGATACGCAGTATTTT. The whole variable domain, remainder taken from reference TRBV11-1 and TRBJ2-3, is EAEVAQSPRYKITEKSQAVAFWCDPISGHATLYWYRQILGQGPELLVQFQDESVVDDSQLPKDRFSAERLKGVDSTLKIQPAELGDSAMYLCASSLAALAGPTGDTQYFGPGTRLTVL.